The 16 T cell receptor beta chains below were found in one sample sequenced in a study of CD4+ T cells in melanoma. Only in-frame clones appear in the TCRdb table, and some are missing; sequencing was by immunoSEQ multiplex PCR. The sample consists of fewer than 20,000 clones, around four fifths of them appearing once. The specimen sequenced was cells from a culture (not recorded whether cultured in vitro). The receptors originated from a human donor with melanoma.

J is TRBJ2-1 and V is TRBV30; TRBD2 matches 7 bases. The CDR3 contains 16 residues. Germline CDR1 reads GTSNPN; CDR2 reads SVGIG (reference sequence). The V segment lost 0 bases and the J segment 9 bases; nucleotides outside the gene matches: 14. CDR3 bases: TGTGCCTGGAGTGTTTGGGGGGGGAACAAACGGGGTGAGCAGTTCTTC. As protein: CAWSVWGGNKRGEQFF.

This sequence joins TRBV10-3 and TRBJ2-7; 8 nucleotides line up with TRBD1. Germline V gene lookup returns CDR1 ENHRY and CDR2 SYGVKD. The trim removed 2 bases at V and 3 bases at J, leaving 9 bases unmatched. The CDR3 spans 16 residues. This chain's CDR3 is CAISEGDRLSGYEQYF. CDR3 DNA sequence: TGTGCCATCAGTGAGGGGGACAGGCTGAGTGGCTACGAGCAGTACTTC.

This chain links TRBV27 with TRBJ1-1; D perhaps matches TRBD1 (6 bases). The V end lost 2 bases, the J end lost 8 bases, and 12 bases lay between the germline ends. The CDR3 has 13 amino acids. The V gene's germline CDR1 is MNHEY and CDR2 SMNVEV (reference sequence). CDR3 protein: CASSLRRTEEAFF. In DNA form, the CDR3 reads TGTGCCAGCAGTTTAAGAAGGACAGAGGAAGCTTTCTTT.

The chain employs TRBV4-1 and TRBJ1-4, with D possibly being TRBD1 (5 bases). The CDR3 runs to 16 residues. Trimming stripped 5 bases from V and 0 bases from J, with 13 bases between. Germline lookup yields CDR1 MGHRA and CDR2 YSYEKL. The CDR3 region has the DNA TGCGCCAGCAGCTTAAGACAGTCTGCAACTAATGAAAAACTGTTTTTT. Translating it yields CASSLRQSATNEKLFF.

The V call is TRBV19, the J call TRBJ1-5; 7 bases align to TRBD1. The V and J ends lost 11 bases and 3 bases, in that order; junction bases with no gene match: 10. Germline V gene data show CDR1 as LNHDA and CDR2 as SQIVND (reference sequence). The CDR3 is 14 amino acids. This CDR3 is CAASGGQLNQPQHF. In nucleotides, the CDR3 is TGTGCCGCAAGCGGGGGACAGCTCAATCAGCCCCAGCATTTT.

The chain recombines TRBV5-1 with TRBJ1-1, with no clear D. The CDR3 loop spans 14 amino acids. CDR1 and CDR2 (germline): SGHRS, YFSETQ. The V and J ends lost 3 bases and 3 bases respectively, with 12 bases between them. This chain's CDR3 is CASSWTAEYTEAFF. CDR3 nucleotide sequence: TGCGCCAGCAGCTGGACGGCCGAGTACACTGAAGCTTTCTTT.

V is TRBV5-1 and J is TRBJ2-3; 9 nucleotides match TRBD2. The junction had 9 bases not matched to a gene; V was cut back by 0 bases and J by 1 base. The CDR3 loop spans 18 amino acids. Germline-derived CDR1 and CDR2 are SGHRS and YFSETQ. The CDR3 DNA follows: TGCGCCAGCAGCTTGGGGGGGGCTAGCGGGACCCGCACAGATACGCAGTATTTT. It specifies CASSLGGASGTRTDTQYF.

CDR3 residues: CAISEQGHRYEQYF. In nucleotides, the CDR3 is TGTGCCATCAGTGAGCAGGGTCACCGCTACGAGCAGTACTTC. This chain links TRBV10-3 with TRBJ2-7, with a tentative D call TRBD1 (5 bases). The CDR3 length is 14 residues. Trimming took off 2 bases at V and 3 bases at J, with 11 bases between the two ends. CDR1 is ENHRY and CDR2 is SYGVKD in the germline V gene.

This clone was found a few times. The V and J genes are TRBV4-1 and TRBJ1-5, with D unresolved. Germline V gene lookup returns CDR1 MGHRA and CDR2 YSYEKL. CDR3 size: 16 residues. V shed 2 bases and J shed 2 bases, with 13 bases lying between them. The CDR3 region has the DNA TGCGCCAGCAGCCAAAGAGAGGGAGTTGGCAATCAGCCCCAGCATTTT. Its translation: CASSQREGVGNQPQHF.

This clone was seen more than once but under ten times. V usage is TRBV7-6 and J usage is TRBJ2-5; D gene unclear. Per germline, CDR1 SGHVS and CDR2 FNYEAQ. This CDR3 contains 15 residues. V lost 2 bases and J 5 bases, leaving 15 bases between the germline ends. Written as DNA, the CDR3 is TGTGCCAGCAGCTTACTGGTCCTAAGGAGTGAGACCCAGTACTTC. It encodes CASSLLVLRSETQYF.

This chain joins TRBV15 and TRBJ2-5, with TRBD2 matching over 15 bases. CDR1 and CDR2 from the germline V gene are LNHNV and YYDKDF (reference sequence). V shed 6 bases, J shed 2 bases, and the junction held 10 bases outside the gene matches. The CDR3 covers 18 residues. The CDR3 protein is CATRTGTSGGSSQETQYF. DNA for the CDR3: TGTGCCACCAGGACCGGGACTAGCGGGGGGTCGAGTCAAGAGACCCAGTACTTC.

The rearrangement links TRBV10-1 to TRBJ2-7; D tentatively fits TRBD1 or TRBD2 (6 bases each). There are 15 residues in the CDR3. V lost 3 bases and J lost 6, with 18 bases in between. Germline values: CDR1 WNHNN, CDR2 SYGVQD (reference sequence). The CDR3 sequence: CASSDPGAGFREQYF. Here the CDR3 DNA reads TGCGCCAGCAGTGACCCGGGGGCAGGGTTCCGCGAGCAGTACTTC.

The genes are TRBV5-1 and TRBJ1-4, with TRBD1 matching 11 bases. CDR1 and CDR2 from the germline V gene are SGHRS and YFSETQ. There are 15 residues in the CDR3. The V and J ends lost 0 bases and 8 bases, in that order; junction bases with no gene match: 3. CDR3 DNA sequence: TGCGCCAGCAGCTTGGGGGACAGGGGGGGAGAAAAACTGTTTTTT. Translation: CASSLGDRGGEKLFF. The full variable domain, its missing parts supplied by reference TRBV5-1 and TRBJ1-4, is KAGVTQTPRYLIKTRGQQVTLSCSPISGHRSVSWYQQTPGQGLQFLFEYFSETQRNKGNFPGRFSGRQFSNSRSEMNVSTLELGDSALYLCASSLGDRGGEKLFFGSGTQLSVL.

V is TRBV15 and J is TRBJ2-6, with 10 nucleotides matching TRBD1. The CDR3 totals 20 residues. The ends lost 0 bases at V and 2 bases at J; junction bases unmatched: 10. Germline V gene sequence: CDR1 LNHNV, CDR2 YYDKDF (reference sequence). CDR3 in amino acids: CATSRETDRGLVAGANVLTF. In nucleotides, the CDR3 is TGTGCCACCAGCAGAGAGACGGACAGGGGGTTGGTCGCTGGGGCCAACGTCCTGACTTTC.

Comment on this clone: An end of the junction differs from the germline gene, which may be a read error. The chain recombines TRBV7-7 with TRBJ1-1; no firm D call. The germline V gene has CDR1 SSHAT and CDR2 FNYEAQ (reference sequence). CDR3 size: 13 residues. The CDR3 coding sequence is TGTGCTAGCAGCTTGCGGGAGAACACTGAAGCTTTCTTT. This encodes CASSLRENTEAFF.

The J gene is TRBJ1-2, the V gene TRBV7-3; 7 bases are shared with TRBD1. CDR1 is SGHTA, CDR2 FQGTGA, per germline. V shed 5 bases, J shed 8 bases, and the junction held 17 bases outside the gene matches. This CDR3 contains 16 residues. The CDR3 reads CASSATATGRSGGYTF. CDR3 nucleotide sequence: TGTGCCAGCAGCGCCACGGCGACAGGGCGATCGGGGGGCTACACCTTC.